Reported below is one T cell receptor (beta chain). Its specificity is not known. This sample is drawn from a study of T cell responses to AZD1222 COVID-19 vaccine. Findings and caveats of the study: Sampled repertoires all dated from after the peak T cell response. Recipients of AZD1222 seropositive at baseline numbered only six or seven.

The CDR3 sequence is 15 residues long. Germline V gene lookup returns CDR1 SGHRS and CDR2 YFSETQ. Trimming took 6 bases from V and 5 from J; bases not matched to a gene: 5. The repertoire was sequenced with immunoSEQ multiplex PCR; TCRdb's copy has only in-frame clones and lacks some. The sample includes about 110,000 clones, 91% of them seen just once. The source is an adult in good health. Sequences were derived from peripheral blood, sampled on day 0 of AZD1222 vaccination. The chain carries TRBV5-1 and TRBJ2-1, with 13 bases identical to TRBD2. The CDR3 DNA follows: TGCGCCAGCACCAAGACTAGCGGGGGGCACAATGAGCAGTTCTTC. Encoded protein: CASTKTSGGHNEQFF.